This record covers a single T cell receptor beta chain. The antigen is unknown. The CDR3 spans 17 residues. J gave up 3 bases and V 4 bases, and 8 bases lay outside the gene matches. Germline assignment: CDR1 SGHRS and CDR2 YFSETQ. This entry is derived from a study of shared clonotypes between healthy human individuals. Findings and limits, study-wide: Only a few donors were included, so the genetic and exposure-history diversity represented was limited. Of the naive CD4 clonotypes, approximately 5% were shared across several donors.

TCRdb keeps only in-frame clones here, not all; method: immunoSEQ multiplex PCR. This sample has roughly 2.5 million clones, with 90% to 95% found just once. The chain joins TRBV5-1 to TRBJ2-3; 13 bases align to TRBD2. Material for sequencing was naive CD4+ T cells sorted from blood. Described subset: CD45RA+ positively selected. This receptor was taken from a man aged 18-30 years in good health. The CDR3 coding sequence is TGCGCCAGCAGCGTTGGTACTAGCGGGGGGGCTACAGATACGCAGTATTTT. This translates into CASSVGTSGGATDTQYF.